A selection of T cell receptor beta chains follows, all from one sample in a study of blood T cell repertoires in COVID-19. Assay used: immunoSEQ multiplex PCR; TCRdb lists only in-frame clones, some missing. The data hold 200,000 to 250,000 clones, with roughly 85% observed a single time. The sequenced sample consisted of peripheral blood. These receptors were collected from a woman aged 80 or over with acute or convalescent COVID-19. CDR3s include the opening cysteine and the closing phenylalanine or tryptophan. Fields, in order: clone size, V gene, J gene, D gene, CDR3 protein, CDR3 DNA. The D gene is left open where the match is weak. Clone size is stated in some rows and not others, as once, few, many or a class when expanded.

size: NA; V: TRBV7-8; J: TRBJ2-2; D: TRBD2; CDR3: CASSLSSGGRRELFF; DNA: TGTGCCAGCAGCTTAAGCTCGGGGGGTAGAAGGGAGCTGTTTTTT
size: NA; V: TRBV25-1; J: TRBJ1-1; D: NA; CDR3: CASSWRGRPNTEAFF; DNA: TGTGCCAGCAGTTGGCGGGGAAGGCCGAACACTGAAGCTTTCTTT
size: NA; V: TRBV7-2; J: TRBJ2-3; D: TRBD1; CDR3: CASSLRTGDTDTQYF; DNA: TGTGCCAGCAGCCTACGGACAGGGGACACAGATACGCAGTATTTT
size: NA; V: TRBV5-4; J: TRBJ2-5; D: NA; CDR3: CASSPGREETQYF; DNA: TGTGCCAGCAGCCCCGGCAGGGAAGAGACCCAGTACTTC
size: NA; V: TRBV11-2; J: TRBJ2-7; D: NA; CDR3: CASSRGRDYEQYF; DNA: TGTGCCAGCAGCCGTGGACGGGACTACGAGCAGTACTTC
size: once; V: TRBV7-9; J: TRBJ1-1; D: TRBD1; CDR3: CASSPTTGVSSEAFF; DNA: TGTGCCAGCAGCCCAACAACAGGGGTGAGCAGTGAAGCTTTCTTT
size: NA; V: TRBV5-1; J: TRBJ2-7; D: TRBD2; CDR3: CASSLRVAGSGDEQYF; DNA: TGCGCCAGCAGCTTGCGGGTAGCGGGGTCGGGTGACGAGCAGTACTTC
size: once; V: TRBV9; J: TRBJ1-1; D: NA; CDR3: CASSQGQNTEAFF; DNA: TGTGCCAGCAGCCAGGGACAGAACACTGAAGCTTTCTTT
size: NA; V: TRBV19; J: TRBJ2-2; D: NA; CDR3: CASSYTRGAGELFF; DNA: TGTGCCAGTAGTTATACCAGGGGGGCCGGGGAGCTGTTTTTT
size: NA; V: TRBV7-3; J: TRBJ2-1; D: TRBD1; CDR3: CASSLTDRTRTYNEQFF; DNA: TGTGCCAGCAGCTTAACGGACAGGACCAGGACCTACAATGAGCAGTTCTTC
size: NA; V: TRBV5-1; J: TRBJ1-5; D: NA; CDR3: CASSLEVRGYQPQHF; DNA: TGCGCCAGCAGCTTGGAGGTCAGAGGATATCAGCCCCAGCATTTT
size: NA; V: TRBV6-1; J: TRBJ2-7; D: NA; CDR3: CASSDNYEQYF; DNA: TGTGCCAGCAGTGATAACTACGAGCAGTACTTC
size: once; V: TRBV5-1; J: TRBJ2-1; D: TRBD1; CDR3: CASSLGQGLIHEQFF; DNA: TGCGCCAGCAGCCTGGGACAGGGATTAATTCATGAGCAGTTCTTC
size: NA; V: TRBV4-2; J: TRBJ1-3; D: NA; CDR3: CASSQDGQDGNTIYF; DNA: TGTGCCAGCAGCCAAGATGGGCAAGATGGAAACACCATATATTTT
size: NA; V: TRBV2; J: TRBJ1-5; D: TRBD1; CDR3: CASSLGQGRSQPQHF; DNA: TGTGCCAGCAGTCTTGGACAGGGGAGGTCTCAGCCCCAGCATTTT
size: NA; V: TRBV15; J: TRBJ1-5; D: NA; CDR3: CATSRDIQVGNQPQHF; DNA: TGTGCCACCAGCAGAGATATACAGGTCGGCAATCAGCCCCAGCATTTT
size: NA; V: TRBV19; J: TRBJ1-1; D: NA; CDR3: CASRLAGGNTEAFF; DNA: TGTGCCAGTAGGCTAGCGGGGGGGAACACTGAAGCTTTCTTT
size: NA; V: TRBV7-9; J: TRBJ1-2; D: NA; CDR3: CASSLRTADGYTF; DNA: TGTGCCAGCAGCTTACGGACAGCTGATGGCTACACCTTC
size: NA; V: TRBV7-3; J: TRBJ1-1; D: NA; CDR3: CASSTAQNTEAFF; DNA: TGTGCCAGCAGCACAGCCCAGAACACTGAAGCTTTCTTT
size: once; V: TRBV5-1; J: TRBJ2-5; D: TRBD2; CDR3: CASSLSSGQETQYF; DNA: TGCGCCAGCAGCCTCTCTAGCGGACAAGAGACCCAGTACTTC
size: NA; V: TRBV7-8; J: TRBJ2-1; D: TRBD2; CDR3: CASTRSGGGSYNEQFF; DNA: TGTGCCAGCACTCGTAGCGGGGGGGGATCCTACAATGAGCAGTTCTTC
size: NA; V: TRBV4-1; J: TRBJ2-2; D: TRBD2; CDR3: CASSQFSGGAWTGELFF; DNA: TGCGCCAGCAGCCAATTTAGCGGGGGGGCTTGGACCGGGGAGCTGTTTTTT
size: NA; V: TRBV6-5; J: TRBJ1-2; D: TRBD1; CDR3: CASSTDRDYGYTF; DNA: TGTGCCAGCAGTACGGACAGGGACTATGGCTACACCTTC
size: NA; V: TRBV7-9; J: TRBJ2-7; D: TRBD1; CDR3: CASGTGTGSYEQYF; DNA: TGTGCCAGCGGAACCGGGACAGGGTCCTACGAGCAGTACTTC
size: NA; V: TRBV10-3; J: TRBJ1-6; D: TRBD1; CDR3: CATRQGGTDNSPLHF; DNA: TGTGCCACGCGCCAGGGCGGGACAGATAATTCACCCCTCCACTTT
size: NA; V: TRBV18; J: TRBJ1-2; D: NA; CDR3: CASSGSGIYGYTF; DNA: TGTGCCAGCTCAGGATCAGGAATCTATGGCTACACCTTC
size: NA; V: TRBV19; J: TRBJ1-2; D: TRBD1; CDR3: CASTAGQHYGYTF; DNA: TGTGCCAGTACCGCGGGACAGCACTATGGCTACACCTTC
size: NA; V: TRBV6-5; J: TRBJ1-1; D: TRBD1; CDR3: CASSSPGTGNTEAFF; DNA: TGTGCCAGCAGTTCTCCCGGGACAGGTAACACTGAAGCTTTCTTT
size: NA; V: TRBV3-1/TRBV3-2; J: TRBJ2-1; D: NA; CDR3: CASSQASLPTNEQFF; DNA: TGTGCCAGCAGCCAAGCCTCACTCCCGACAAATGAGCAGTTCTTC
size: NA; V: TRBV3-1/TRBV3-2; J: TRBJ1-1; D: TRBD1; CDR3: CASRTGLNTEAFF; DNA: TGTGCCAGCAGGACAGGGTTGAACACTGAAGCTTTCTTT
size: few; V: TRBV27; J: TRBJ1-1; D: TRBD1; CDR3: CASSLWDSSTEAFF; DNA: TGTGCCAGCAGTTTATGGGACAGTTCCACTGAAGCTTTCTTT
size: few; V: TRBV5-1; J: TRBJ1-3; D: TRBD1; CDR3: CASSANPGQAGNTIYF; DNA: TGCGCCAGCAGCGCCAACCCGGGACAGGCTGGAAACACCATATATTTT
size: NA; V: TRBV28; J: TRBJ1-1; D: NA; CDR3: CASRLQGRRNTEAFF; DNA: TGTGCCAGCAGGCTTCAGGGAAGGCGAAACACTGAAGCTTTCTTT
size: NA; V: TRBV6-6; J: TRBJ2-3; D: NA; CDR3: CASSRQRPSEVTDTQYF; DNA: TGTGCCAGCAGTCGACAGAGACCGTCGGAGGTCACAGATACGCAGTATTTT
size: NA; V: TRBV11-2; J: TRBJ2-7; D: TRBD1; CDR3: CASSLDRTGNYEQYF; DNA: TGTGCCAGCAGCTTAGACCGGACAGGGAACTACGAGCAGTACTTC
size: NA; V: TRBV7-8; J: TRBJ1-1; D: NA; CDR3: CASSSLARNTEAFF; DNA: TGTGCCAGCAGTTCCCTGGCTCGGAACACTGAAGCTTTCTTT
size: NA; V: TRBV10-3; J: TRBJ1-5; D: TRBD1; CDR3: CAISESDRAGNQPQHF; DNA: TGTGCCATCAGTGAGTCGGACAGGGCAGGCAATCAGCCCCAGCATTTT
size: NA; V: TRBV6-4; J: TRBJ1-1; D: TRBD1; CDR3: CASRLDRVASGNTEAFF; DNA: TGTGCCAGCAGATTAGACAGGGTAGCTTCCGGGAACACTGAAGCTTTCTTT
size: NA; V: TRBV11-2; J: TRBJ2-7; D: NA; CDR3: CASSPSRTAYEQYF; DNA: TGTGCCAGCAGCCCGTCAAGGACAGCCTACGAGCAGTACTTC
size: NA; V: TRBV5-8; J: TRBJ1-6; D: NA; CDR3: CASTTQGFRSPLHF; DNA: TGTGCCAGCACCACCCAGGGGTTTAGGTCACCCCTCCACTTT